The 24 T cell receptor beta chains in this list originate from one sample, sequenced in a study of cytomegalovirus exposure and HLA in healthy donors. Researchers ran the PCR with 60 Vbeta and 13 Jbeta primers. The table came from immunoSEQ multiplex PCR; TCRdb's copy has only in-frame clones and leaves some out. The sample records about 140,000 clones, over 75% being singletons. Material for sequencing was PBMCs. These receptors all come from a man aged 50-60 years in good health and CMV-seronegative.

The chain is built from TRBV11-2 and TRBJ2-7; 10 positions match TRBD1. V shed 5 bases and J 2 bases; nucleotides not matched to a gene: 9. Germline V gene sequence: CDR1 SGHAT, CDR2 FQNNGV. The CDR3 is 16 residues long. This CDR3 reads CASSPGPGQGPYEQYF. CDR3 nucleotide sequence: TGTGCCAGCAGCCCTGGGCCGGGACAGGGGCCCTACGAGCAGTACTTC.

The chain combines TRBV6-6 with TRBJ2-2, with D possibly TRBD1 on 6 matching bases. Germline V lookup: CDR1 MNHNY, CDR2 SVGAGI (reference sequence). Trimming shortened V by 7 bases and J by 0 bases, and 15 bases separated the two germline ends. The CDR3 is 16 residues long. As DNA, the CDR3 is TGTGCCAGCATGGGCAGGGGCTTCCCGAACACCGGGGAGCTGTTTTTT. It is translated as CASMGRGFPNTGELFF.

CDR3 residues: CASSEPGQGFLAAFF. CDR3 DNA sequence: TGTGCCAGCAGCGAGCCGGGACAGGGGTTTTTAGCTGCTTTCTTT. V and J are TRBV5-6 and TRBJ1-1; 10 positions agree with TRBD1. Germline V CDR1 and CDR2: SGHDT, YYEEEE. This CDR3 is 15 amino acids long. V lost 4 bases to trimming and J lost 11 bases; unmatched junction nucleotides: 14.

The chain recombines TRBV5-1 with TRBJ2-7; 7 positions agree with TRBD1. Unmatched junction bases numbered 11, after V lost 4 bases and J lost 4 bases. Germline V gene data show CDR1 as SGHRS and CDR2 as YFSETQ. This CDR3 region has 15 residues. The DNA of the CDR3 is TGCGCCAGCAGCGGATCGCTAGGGGGCGCTTACGAGCAGTACTTC. As protein: CASSGSLGGAYEQYF.

The chain is built from TRBV19 and TRBJ1-1; TRBD1 might be the D (5 bases). In germline, CDR1 is LNHDA, CDR2 SQIVND (reference sequence). This CDR3 contains 16 residues. V dropped 5 bases and J dropped 1 base, with 17 bases sitting between them. The CDR3 reads CASSSTGTAPNTEAFF. The CDR3 nucleotides are TGTGCCAGTAGTTCCACTGGGACTGCCCCGAACACTGAAGCTTTCTTT.

This rearrangement joins TRBV5-6 to TRBJ2-3, with 10 nucleotides matching TRBD2. J gave up 2 bases and V 0 bases, and 3 bases lay outside the gene matches. Germline V gene sequence: CDR1 SGHDT, CDR2 YYEEEE. The CDR3 runs 16 residues. The CDR3 DNA follows: TGTGCCAGCAGCTTGGTACTAGCGGGAAACACAGATACGCAGTATTTT. Protein product: CASSLVLAGNTDTQYF.

The rearrangement links TRBV5-1 to TRBJ1-3; possible D gene TRBD1, 5 bases. V was pared by 0 bases and J by 3 bases, with 10 bases between. CDR1 is SGHRS and CDR2 is YFSETQ in the germline V gene. CDR3 length equals 15 residues. CDR3 sequence: CASSLAQGGGNTIYF. CDR3 DNA: TGCGCCAGCAGCTTGGCCCAGGGAGGTGGAAACACCATATATTTT.

This sequence joins TRBV18 and TRBJ1-2; D is unresolved. Germline V gives CDR1 KGHSH, CDR2 LQKENI. The CDR3 is 13 residues long. The V end lost 2 bases, the J end lost 4 bases, and 8 bases lay between the germline ends. CDR3 sequence (DNA): TGTGCCAGCTCACCAGATCGAGGCTATGGCTACACCTTC. This gives the protein CASSPDRGYGYTF.

The rearrangement links TRBV6-5 to TRBJ2-5; 7 bases map to TRBD2. The germline CDR1 and CDR2 sequences are MNHEY and SVGAGI. The CDR3 is made up of 15 amino acids. Germline trimming cut 0 bases from V and 5 bases from J; bases unmatched to any gene: 6. CDR3 nucleotide sequence: TGTGCCAGCAGTTACTCCCTAGCGGCCCGTGAGACCCAGTACTTC. Its protein is CASSYSLAARETQYF.

This clone has just one count. The rearrangement uses TRBV10-3 and TRBJ2-1; TRBD2 might be the D (7 bases). The germline V and J ends were trimmed by 6 bases and 5 bases, with 17 bases remaining between them. The CDR3 is 15 residues long. CDR1 ENHRY and CDR2 SYGVKD come from the germline V gene. CDR3 nucleotides: TGTGCCATCAGAGGGGGGAGCGGGGAACACAATGAGCAGTTCTTC. Amino acid sequence: CAIRGGSGEHNEQFF.

The rearrangement links TRBV6-5 to TRBJ2-7, with D hard to call. This CDR3 has 15 amino acids. Looked up from germline, CDR1 is MNHEY and CDR2 is SVGAGI. V was clipped by 0 bases and J by 2 bases, with 11 bases between them. The CDR3 reads CASSYSRAGTYEQYF. As DNA, the CDR3 is TGTGCCAGCAGTTACTCGCGCGCCGGTACCTACGAGCAGTACTTC.

The V gene is TRBV15, the J gene TRBJ1-4; no definite D call. The CDR3 spans 15 residues. The germline gives CDR1 LNHNV, CDR2 YYDKDF (reference sequence). Between the trimmed V and J ends, which lost 0 bases and 7 bases, there was a span of 12 bases. The CDR3: CATSRDPQGSEKLFF. The DNA for the CDR3 is TGTGCCACCAGCAGAGATCCCCAAGGGAGTGAAAAACTGTTTTTT.

This chain's CDR3 is CASNLGGPTNEAFF. CDR3 DNA sequence: TGTGCCAGCAACCTAGGGGGTCCGACAAATGAAGCTTTCTTT. The gene calls are TRBV27 and TRBJ1-1, with D possibly being TRBD1 (6 bases). Germline CDR1 is MNHEY and CDR2 is SMNVEV (reference sequence). The CDR3 covers 14 residues. The V and J ends lost 7 bases and 7 bases respectively, with 19 bases between them.

Comment on this clone: In the same sample, other DNA sequences code for this CDR3. V is TRBV19 and J is TRBJ2-5, with 7 bases aligning to TRBD1. Looked up from germline, CDR1 is LNHDA and CDR2 is SQIVND (reference sequence). CDR3 length equals 13 residues. V shed 4 bases and J 1 base; nucleotides not matched to a gene: 0. The CDR3 sequence is CASSRDSQETQYF. The CDR3 coding sequence is TGTGCCAGTAGTAGGGACAGCCAAGAGACCCAGTACTTC.

V is TRBV7-3 and J is TRBJ2-6; 8 nucleotides line up with TRBD2. CDR1 and CDR2 (germline): SGHTA, FQGTGA. V dropped 1 base and J dropped 2; count of bases not matched to a gene: 7. The CDR3 is 18 amino acids. CDR3 protein: CASSLMASGSTGANVLTF. The CDR3 region has the DNA TGTGCCAGCAGCTTAATGGCTAGCGGGTCTACTGGGGCCAACGTCCTGACTTTC. Combining the CDR3 with reference TRBV7-3 and TRBJ2-6 gives the whole variable domain GAGVSQTPSNKVTEKGKYVELRCDPISGHTALYWYRQSLGQGPEFLIYFQGTGAADDSGLPNDRFFAVRPEGSVSTLKIQRTERGDSAVYLCASSLMASGSTGANVLTFGAGSRLTVL.

The chain carries TRBV6-6 and TRBJ2-5; 7 bases align to TRBD1. The CDR3 is 13 amino acids. The germline CDR1 and CDR2 sequences are MNHNY and SVGAGI (reference sequence). Trimming took 6 bases from V and 5 from J; bases not matched to a gene: 6. The CDR3 spells CASSRQGEETQYF. CDR3 nucleotide sequence: TGTGCCAGCAGCCGACAGGGTGAGGAGACCCAGTACTTC.

The chain combines TRBV18 with TRBJ2-5; TRBD1 is a possible D gene (5 bases). Trimming removed 0 bases at V and 5 bases at J, with 10 bases between. Germline assignment: CDR1 KGHSH and CDR2 LQKENI. The CDR3 is 14 amino acids. CDR3 amino acids: CASSPPTVRETQYF. CDR3 coding DNA: TGTGCCAGCTCACCACCGACAGTCCGTGAGACCCAGTACTTC.

This chain links TRBV5-5 with TRBJ1-1; D possibly corresponds to TRBD1 (5 bases). The germline gives CDR1 SGHKS, CDR2 YYEKEE (reference sequence). V dropped 1 base and J dropped 1 base, with 11 bases sitting between them. The CDR3 sequence is 15 residues long. The CDR3 DNA reads TGTGCCAGCAGCTTGTCTAGACAGCCGAACACTGAAGCTTTCTTT. This translates into CASSLSRQPNTEAFF.

This clone is a singleton in its sample. The V call is TRBV28, the J call TRBJ1-6; D gene ambiguous. This CDR3 has 15 amino acids. The germline V gene encodes CDR1 MDHEN and CDR2 SYDVKM. V shed 2 bases and J shed 6 bases, with 11 bases lying between them. CDR3 sequence (DNA): TGTGCCAGCAGTTTAGCGGCCAACCTTAATTCACCCCTCCACTTT. It translates to CASSLAANLNSPLHF.

V and J are TRBV12-5 and TRBJ2-3; D gene unclear. The germline V gene encodes CDR1 LGHNT and CDR2 FRNRAP. The V and J ends lost 6 bases and 3 bases respectively, with 4 bases between them. This CDR3 is 11 amino acids long. The CDR3 protein is CASGLTDTQYF. The CDR3 DNA reads TGTGCTAGTGGCCTAACAGATACGCAGTATTTT.

J is TRBJ1-1 and V is TRBV2, with TRBD1 as a possible D gene (6 bases). There are 14 residues in the CDR3. Trimming removed 2 bases at V and 4 bases at J, with 11 bases between. The germline gives CDR1 SNHLY, CDR2 FYNNEI. CDR3 nucleotides: TGTGCCAGCAGTGAAACCCGACAGGTCACTGAAGCTTTCTTT. Its translation: CASSETRQVTEAFF. The full variable domain, completed using reference TRBV2 and TRBJ1-1, is EPEVTQTPSHQVTQMGQEVILRCVPISNHLYFYWYRQILGQKVEFLVSFYNNEISEKSEIFDDQFSVERPDGSNFTLKIRSTKLEDSAMYFCASSETRQVTEAFFGQGTRLTVV.

This sequence joins TRBV4-2 and TRBJ2-3; 8 positions agree with TRBD2. From germline, CDR1 is LGHNA and CDR2 YNFKEQ. The J segment lost 14 bases and the V segment lost 0 bases, leaving 7 bases of the junction unmatched. There are 13 residues in the CDR3. In nucleotides, the CDR3 is TGTGCCAGCAGCCAAGAAGGAGCGGGGGCGTGGTATTTT. Its protein product is CASSQEGAGAWYF.

This chain joins TRBV18 and TRBJ2-3; 7 bases agree with TRBD1. Germline V gene lookup returns CDR1 KGHSH and CDR2 LQKENI. The trim removed 2 bases at V and 2 bases at J, leaving 10 bases unmatched. This CDR3 is 17 amino acids long. Here the CDR3 DNA reads TGTGCCAGCTCACCAAAAATATTGGGACAGATCACAGATACGCAGTATTTT. Its translation: CASSPKILGQITDTQYF. Filled out from reference TRBV18 and TRBJ2-3, the complete variable domain reads NAGVMQNPRHLVRRRGQEARLRCSPMKGHSHVYWYRQLPEEGLKFMVYLQKENIIDESGMPKERFSAEFPKEGPSILRIQQVVRGDSAAYFCASSPKILGQITDTQYFGPGTRLTVL.

This CDR3 reads CASKTGLENEKLFF. In DNA form, the CDR3 reads TGTGCCAGTAAAACAGGGCTAGAGAATGAAAAACTGTTTTTT. This chain connects TRBV19 to TRBJ1-4, with D perhaps TRBD1 (6 bases). V lost 7 bases and J 5 bases, leaving 14 bases between the germline ends. CDR1 LNHDA and CDR2 SQIVND come from the germline V gene (reference sequence). CDR3 length equals 14 residues.